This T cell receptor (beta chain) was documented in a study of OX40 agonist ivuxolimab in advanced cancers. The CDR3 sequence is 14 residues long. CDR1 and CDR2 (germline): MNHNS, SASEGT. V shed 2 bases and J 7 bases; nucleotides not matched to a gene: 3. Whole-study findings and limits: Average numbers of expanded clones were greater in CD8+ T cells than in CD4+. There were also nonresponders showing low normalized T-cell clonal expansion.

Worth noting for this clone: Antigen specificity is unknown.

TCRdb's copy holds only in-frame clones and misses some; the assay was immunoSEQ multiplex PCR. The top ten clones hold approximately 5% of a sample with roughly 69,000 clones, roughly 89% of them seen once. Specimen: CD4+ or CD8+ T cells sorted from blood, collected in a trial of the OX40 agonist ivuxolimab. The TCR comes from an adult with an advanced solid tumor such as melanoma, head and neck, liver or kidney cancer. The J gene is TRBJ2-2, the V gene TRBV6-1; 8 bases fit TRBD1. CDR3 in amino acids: CASSEQQGGGELFF. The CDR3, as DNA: TGTGCCAGCAGTGAACAACAGGGGGGCGGGGAGCTGTTTTTT.